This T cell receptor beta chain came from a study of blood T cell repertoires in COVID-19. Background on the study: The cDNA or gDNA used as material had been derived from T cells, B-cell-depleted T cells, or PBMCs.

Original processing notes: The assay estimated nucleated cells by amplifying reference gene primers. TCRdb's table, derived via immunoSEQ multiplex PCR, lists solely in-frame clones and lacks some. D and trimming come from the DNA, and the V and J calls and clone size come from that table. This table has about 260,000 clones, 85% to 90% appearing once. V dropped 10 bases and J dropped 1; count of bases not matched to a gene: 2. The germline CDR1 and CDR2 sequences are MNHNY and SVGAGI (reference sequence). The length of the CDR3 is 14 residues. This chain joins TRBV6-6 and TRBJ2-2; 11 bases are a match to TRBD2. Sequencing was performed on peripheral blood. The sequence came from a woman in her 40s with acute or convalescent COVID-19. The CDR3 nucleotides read TGTGCCACCCTAGCGGGGGGGAACACCGGGGAGCTGTTTTTT. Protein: CATLAGGNTGELFF.